This T cell receptor (beta chain) appears in the sequencing data of a study of T cell repertoires in aging, cancer and after chemotherapy. In this sample, this clonotype is medium-sized. What it recognizes is unknown. V lost 5 bases and J 10 bases, leaving 19 bases between the germline ends. The CDR3 length is 14 residues. The V gene's germline CDR1 is MNHNS and CDR2 SASEGT. Rearranged V-D-J TRB sequences were amplified with a mixed TRB-A/B primer pool. TCRdb ran MiXCR on the multiplex PCR reads and lists one entry per CDR3 protein. The sample holds about 17,000 distinct CDR3 sequences, roughly half seen once. Study results and limitations: Healthy donors lost TCR diversity with age mainly through richness, cancer patients through richness and evenness. The repertoire data cannot show anything about immunological memory following chemotherapy. Untreated cancer patients had significantly lower blood TCR diversity than age-matched healthy donors. Rebound thymic output was suggested by rising median generation probability during chemotherapy in each cancer cohort.

Amplification of TCR beta used genomic DNA extracted from peripheral blood. Sequenced: blood. The chain uses TRBV6-1 and TRBJ2-3; tentative D call: TRBD2 (6 bases). The sequence was collected from a human donor in good health. The CDR3 is CASSSGTSTGAQYF. The CDR3 nucleotides read TGTGCCAGCAGTTCCGGGACTTCGACTGGTGCGCAGTATTTT.